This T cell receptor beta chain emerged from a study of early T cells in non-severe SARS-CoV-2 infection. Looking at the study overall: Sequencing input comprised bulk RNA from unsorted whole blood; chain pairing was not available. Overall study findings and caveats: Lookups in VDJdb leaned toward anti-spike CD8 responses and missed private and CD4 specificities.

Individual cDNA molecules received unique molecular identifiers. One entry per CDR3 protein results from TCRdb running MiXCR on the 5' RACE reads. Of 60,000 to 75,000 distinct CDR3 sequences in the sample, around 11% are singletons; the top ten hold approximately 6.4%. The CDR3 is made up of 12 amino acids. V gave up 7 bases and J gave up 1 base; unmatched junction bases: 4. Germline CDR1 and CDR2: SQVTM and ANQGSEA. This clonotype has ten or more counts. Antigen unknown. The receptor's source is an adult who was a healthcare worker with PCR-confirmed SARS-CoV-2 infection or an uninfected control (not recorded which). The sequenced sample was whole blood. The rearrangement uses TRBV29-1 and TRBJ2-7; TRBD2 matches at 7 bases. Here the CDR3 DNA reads TGCAGCGCGGGACTATCATCCTACGAGCAGTACTTC. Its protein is CSAGLSSYEQYF.